These T cell receptor beta chains were read from a single sample in a study of control samples from healthy donors and cancer patients. Sequenced by immunoSEQ multiplex PCR; TCRdb stores in-frame clones only, minus some. Here the sample spans 210,000 or so clones, about 89% being singletons. The sample was blood. The receptors were gathered from a young man in good health. Both conserved end residues are part of each CDR3. D genes are given only for firm matches. Some rows have no size entry. The others give once, few or many, or a class for an expanded clone.

CDR3 length: 14
D gene: NA
J gene: TRBJ2-7
V gene: TRBV6-5
clone size: NA
CDR3 protein: CASSLSGQFYEQYF
CDR3 DNA: TGTGCCAGCAGTTTATCGGGACAATTTTACGAGCAGTACTTC

CDR3 length: 12
D gene: TRBD1
J gene: TRBJ2-1
V gene: TRBV12-3/TRBV12-4
clone size: NA
CDR3 protein: CASSPQGDEQFF
CDR3 DNA: TGTGCCAGCAGTCCGCAGGGGGATGAGCAGTTCTTC

CDR3 length: 13
D gene: NA
J gene: TRBJ2-3
V gene: TRBV12-3/TRBV12-4
clone size: NA
CDR3 protein: CASGGRNTDTQYF
CDR3 DNA: TGTGCCAGCGGGGGGAGAAACACAGATACGCAGTATTTT

CDR3 length: 13
D gene: NA
J gene: TRBJ2-2
V gene: TRBV5-1
clone size: NA
CDR3 protein: CASSKTETGELFF
CDR3 DNA: TGCGCCAGCAGCAAGACAGAGACCGGGGAGCTGTTTTTT

CDR3 length: 13
D gene: NA
J gene: TRBJ2-1
V gene: TRBV5-8
clone size: NA
CDR3 protein: CASTVGSGAEQFF
CDR3 DNA: TGTGCCAGCACCGTGGGGTCGGGCGCTGAGCAGTTCTTC

CDR3 length: 14
D gene: NA
J gene: TRBJ2-1
V gene: TRBV5-1
clone size: NA
CDR3 protein: CASSYQGGPNEQFF
CDR3 DNA: TGCGCCAGCAGCTACCAGGGTGGGCCCAATGAGCAGTTCTTC

CDR3 length: 15
D gene: NA
J gene: TRBJ1-1
V gene: TRBV7-9
clone size: NA
CDR3 protein: CASSLAPRGDTEAFF
CDR3 DNA: TGTGCCAGCAGCTTAGCGCCTAGGGGAGATACTGAAGCTTTCTTT

CDR3 length: 15
D gene: NA
J gene: TRBJ1-2
V gene: TRBV6-1
clone size: NA
CDR3 protein: CASSEVRGAAYGYTF
CDR3 DNA: TGTGCCAGCAGTGAAGTTCGAGGGGCGGCCTATGGCTACACCTTC

CDR3 length: 16
D gene: TRBD2
J gene: TRBJ2-3
V gene: TRBV7-3
clone size: NA
CDR3 protein: CASSLLAGVGTDTQYF
CDR3 DNA: TGTGCCAGCAGCTTACTAGCGGGGGTTGGGACAGATACGCAGTATTTT

CDR3 length: 14
D gene: NA
J gene: TRBJ1-6
V gene: TRBV3-1/TRBV3-2
clone size: NA
CDR3 protein: CASSQDQGESPLHF
CDR3 DNA: TGTGCCAGCAGCCAAGACCAGGGTGAATCACCCCTCCACTTT

CDR3 length: 14
D gene: NA
J gene: TRBJ1-3
V gene: TRBV7-9
clone size: NA
CDR3 protein: CASSFPDSGNTIYF
CDR3 DNA: TGTGCCAGCAGCTTCCCGGACTCAGGAAACACCATATATTTT

CDR3 length: 12
D gene: NA
J gene: TRBJ2-3
V gene: TRBV16
clone size: NA
CDR3 protein: CASSPTTDTQYF
CDR3 DNA: TGTGCCAGCAGCCCTACCACAGATACGCAGTATTTT

CDR3 length: 14
D gene: TRBD1
J gene: TRBJ2-3
V gene: TRBV6-4
clone size: NA
CDR3 protein: CASSAGGGTDTQYF
CDR3 DNA: TGTGCCAGCAGTGCAGGGGGAGGCACAGATACGCAGTATTTT

CDR3 length: 13
D gene: NA
J gene: TRBJ1-2
V gene: TRBV12-3/TRBV12-4
clone size: NA
CDR3 protein: CASSPSGLFGYTF
CDR3 DNA: TGTGCCAGCAGTCCATCAGGGTTGTTCGGCTACACCTTC

CDR3 length: 15
D gene: TRBD1
J gene: TRBJ1-1
V gene: TRBV5-1
clone size: once
CDR3 protein: CASSRVGQGDTEAFF
CDR3 DNA: TGCGCCAGCAGCAGAGTAGGACAGGGGGACACTGAAGCTTTCTTT

CDR3 length: 13
D gene: NA
J gene: TRBJ1-5
V gene: TRBV27
clone size: NA
CDR3 protein: CASRQQPNQPQHF
CDR3 DNA: TGTGCCAGCAGACAGCAACCCAATCAGCCCCAGCATTTT

CDR3 length: 13
D gene: NA
J gene: TRBJ1-1
V gene: TRBV24-1
clone size: NA
CDR3 protein: CATSDLLYSEAFF
CDR3 DNA: TGTGCCACCAGTGATTTGTTATACTCTGAAGCTTTCTTT

CDR3 length: 16
D gene: TRBD1
J gene: TRBJ2-5
V gene: TRBV5-1
clone size: once
CDR3 protein: CASSSQPRGGEETQYF
CDR3 DNA: TGCGCCAGCAGCAGTCAGCCTCGAGGGGGCGAAGAGACCCAGTACTTC

CDR3 length: 14
D gene: NA
J gene: TRBJ2-1
V gene: TRBV24-1
clone size: NA
CDR3 protein: CATSDLPPYNEQFF
CDR3 DNA: TGTGCCACCAGTGATTTGCCCCCTTACAATGAGCAGTTCTTC

CDR3 length: 15
D gene: NA
J gene: TRBJ1-2
V gene: TRBV19
clone size: NA
CDR3 protein: CASSIDPTRKNGYTF
CDR3 DNA: TGTGCCAGTAGTATAGACCCCACAAGGAAGAATGGCTACACCTTC

CDR3 length: 15
D gene: NA
J gene: TRBJ2-1
V gene: TRBV27
clone size: NA
CDR3 protein: CASSLGNINYNEQFF
CDR3 DNA: TGTGCCAGCAGTTTGGGGAATATTAACTACAATGAGCAGTTCTTC

CDR3 length: 16
D gene: TRBD1
J gene: TRBJ2-3
V gene: TRBV7-6
clone size: NA
CDR3 protein: CASSLRQGAGTDTQYF
CDR3 DNA: TGTGCCAGCAGCTTGAGACAGGGGGCGGGCACAGATACGCAGTATTTT

CDR3 length: 18
D gene: TRBD2
J gene: TRBJ2-4
V gene: TRBV3-1/TRBV3-2
clone size: NA
CDR3 protein: CASSPGTSGGTRSAIQYF
CDR3 DNA: TGTGCCAGCAGCCCCGGGACTAGCGGGGGCACCCGGTCCGCCATTCAGTACTTC

CDR3 length: 13
D gene: TRBD1
J gene: TRBJ2-1
V gene: TRBV10-2
clone size: NA
CDR3 protein: CASSELNRGEQFF
CDR3 DNA: TGCGCCAGCAGTGAGTTGAACAGGGGTGAGCAGTTCTTC

CDR3 length: 17
D gene: NA
J gene: TRBJ2-6
V gene: TRBV4-2
clone size: few
CDR3 protein: CASSQEGRLSGANVLTF
CDR3 DNA: TGTGCCAGCAGCCAAGAGGGACGCCTCTCTGGGGCCAACGTCCTGACTTTC

CDR3 length: 14
D gene: TRBD1
J gene: TRBJ1-2
V gene: TRBV30
clone size: NA
CDR3 protein: CAWSRGQGDLGYTF
CDR3 DNA: TGTGCCTGGAGTCGAGGACAGGGGGACCTCGGCTACACCTTC

CDR3 length: 13
D gene: TRBD1
J gene: TRBJ1-3
V gene: TRBV27
clone size: NA
CDR3 protein: CASMDRDMHTIYF
CDR3 DNA: TGTGCCAGCATGGACAGGGATATGCACACCATATATTTT

CDR3 length: 17
D gene: TRBD2
J gene: TRBJ2-1
V gene: TRBV14
clone size: NA
CDR3 protein: CASSQVGLAGPRNEQFF
CDR3 DNA: TGTGCCAGCAGCCAAGTCGGACTAGCGGGCCCGAGGAATGAGCAGTTCTTC

CDR3 length: 15
D gene: NA
J gene: TRBJ1-2
V gene: TRBV7-2
clone size: NA
CDR3 protein: CASSFSGTSARGYTF
CDR3 DNA: TGTGCCAGCAGCTTTTCCGGGACCTCGGCTCGTGGCTACACCTTC

CDR3 length: 15
D gene: TRBD2
J gene: TRBJ2-2
V gene: TRBV10-1
clone size: few
CDR3 protein: CASSTSGGVTGELFF
CDR3 DNA: TGCGCCAGCAGTACTAGCGGGGGGGTCACCGGGGAGCTGTTTTTT

CDR3 length: 14
D gene: NA
J gene: TRBJ2-3
V gene: TRBV4-1
clone size: NA
CDR3 protein: CASSQDAGADTQYF
CDR3 DNA: TGCGCCAGCAGCCAAGACGCCGGGGCAGATACGCAGTATTTT

CDR3 length: 15
D gene: NA
J gene: TRBJ1-1
V gene: TRBV5-1
clone size: NA
CDR3 protein: CASSLEGRLNTEAFF
CDR3 DNA: TGCGCCAGCAGCTTGGAGGGCAGGCTTAACACTGAAGCTTTCTTT

CDR3 length: 16
D gene: TRBD2
J gene: TRBJ2-5
V gene: TRBV12-5
clone size: NA
CDR3 protein: CASGLPAGGRGETQYF
CDR3 DNA: TGTGCTAGTGGACTCCCCGCGGGGGGGCGGGGAGAGACCCAGTACTTC

CDR3 length: 16
D gene: NA
J gene: TRBJ1-2
V gene: TRBV4-1
clone size: NA
CDR3 protein: CASSQDRLRVHYGYTF
CDR3 DNA: TGCGCCAGCAGCCAAGATCGCTTGAGGGTACACTATGGCTACACCTTC